Here is one T cell receptor (beta chain) with its context. The specificity of this receptor is unknown. No much larger clone is present one base from it, and per-base qualities are unavailable. Library prep was done by the immunoSEQ multiplex PCR assay. Rearranged TCR beta chain sequences were amplified with the hsTCRB Kit following the manufacturer's protocol. An Illumina MiSeq was used to sequence the TCRB libraries. The published analysis was carried out like this. The proprietary platform of the kit vendor was used for demultiplexing, trimming and gene mapping. The table was pulled from immuneACCESS by TCRdb, which kept in-frame rearrangements only. Such tables lose some clones; where checked, under half of the loss comes from unresolved V genes, and the rest has no known cause. V, J and clone size derive from that table, while D and trimming were established from the DNA sequence. In this sample the table shows roughly 28,000 clones, 65% to 85% of which occur a single time. The ten largest clones take up 7.2% of the sample.

The time point label here, explained by the study, means: week 5, during vaccination. Each vaccine dose was 300 ug of a 20-mer mutant IDH1 peptide in Montanide, given subcutaneously with topical imiquimod. Donors had newly diagnosed WHO grade 3 or 4 IDH1-mutant astrocytomas with loss of nuclear ATRX. The samples were drawn from NOA16, a multicentre, single-arm, open-label phase I trial in Germany that tested a mutant IDH1 peptide vaccine in humans for the first time. The DNeasy Blood and Tissue Kit was used to extract genomic DNA from EDTA blood for TCRB sequencing. The source of the sample is a study of a mutant IDH1 vaccine in newly diagnosed glioma (dated by TCRdb to the early 2020s). Regarding the study in general: Patients were given eight vaccinations, in weeks 1, 3, 5, 7, 11, 15, 19 and 23, which matched visits V03 through V10. Of the 32 patients who were treated, approximately 62% were male and approximately 38% were female, and the mean age was around 40 years. For exploratory analyses, longitudinal TCRB deep sequencing was carried out in about 25 treated patients wherever samples were available. Peripheral blood was collected at six visits: V03 (baseline), V05, V07, V10, V12 and V13. In the chemotherapy-containing groups, vaccination started alongside temozolomide cycles, whereas in patients who had radiotherapy alone it started 4-6 weeks after radiotherapy. Before enrollment, most patients had been given radiochemotherapy with temozolomide as standard therapy, while the rest had received either radiotherapy alone or temozolomide alone.

From cysteine to phenylalanine, the CDR3 is 14 amino acids long. Only the CDR3 portion is preserved as DNA: 42 bases, with reading frame beginning at the first base. CDR1 and CDR2, looked up from the germline V gene, are SGHTA and FQGTGA. V is cut by 0 bases and J by 2 bases, and the space between the germline ends is 7 bases. The study at large found these results: The authors noted that analyses of patient blood samples could not be reproduced because of sample limitations. Across multiple MHC alleles, vaccine-induced immune responses were seen in 90% to 95% of patients. PBMC samples for TCRB deep sequencing were selected based on availability. Pseudoprogression appeared unrelated to alterations in the top peripheral T cell clonotypes detected by TCRB sequencing.

The sequenced sample was PBMCs, obtained from a glioma patient whose treatment included an IDH1 peptide vaccine. The sequence was collected from a man aged 40-49 years with glioma. Some clones in this sample may be carry-over from other donors' samples. This chain joins TRBV7-3 to TRBJ1-2; the D segment could be TRBD1, given 6 matching bases. The CDR3 region has the sequence CASSLTGQNYGYTF. The DNA reads TGTGCCAGCAGCTTAACGGGACAAAACTATGGCTACACCTTC.